This T cell receptor beta chain was sequenced for a study of spatial heterogeneity in lung cancer. Study at large: Mean representation of each unique TCR and UMI combination in the raw reads exceeded nine occurrences. General study findings and limits: Mutation tallies in tumors tracked expanded intratumoral alpha and beta TCR counts.

This clonotype appeared many times. Its antigen is as yet unknown. A library prepared for alpha chains yielded this beta chain as an off-target read; its size is of little meaning. Every TCR cDNA molecule carried a tag that served as a unique molecular identifier. MiXCR, run by TCRdb on the 5' RACE reads, gives a single entry per CDR3 protein. The table has fewer than 20,000 distinct CDR3 sequences, roughly 5% seen once. Time point meaning: sample taken at primary tumor resection. The V and J ends lost 3 bases and 6 bases, in that order; junction bases with no gene match: 4. The CDR3 has 15 amino acids. Germline-derived CDR1 and CDR2 are MGHDK and SYGVNS.

The sample here was lung tumor tissue, taken at surgery. The J gene is TRBJ1-6, the V gene TRBV25-1, with 8 nucleotides matching TRBD1. This clonotype was obtained from a female donor with early-stage non-small cell lung cancer. The CDR3, as DNA: TGTGCCAGCAGTGAGGTGACAGGGGCTAATTCACCCCTCCACTTT. Its translation is CASSEVTGANSPLHF.